The present T cell receptor beta chain was sequenced within a study of T cells in Graves' hyperthyroidism and ophthalmopathy. In the study overall: Peripheral blood was obtained at initial diagnosis, preceding any treatment.

Study results and limitations: In blood, most of the thyroid clonotypes expanded above 0.001 were also present. Ophthalmopathy, which appeared later, was predicted by the model a median about 6 months before onset.

Researchers amplified the TCR beta CDR3 regions from RNA transcripts. The HTBI primer set was used in a first-round RT-PCR of the TCR CDR3. TCRdb re-analysed the multiplex PCR reads in MiXCR, keeping a single row per CDR3 protein. The repertoire holds 350,000 to 400,000 distinct CDR3 sequences, with roughly 14% as singletons. The diagnostic basis comprised clinical symptoms, serum thyroxine and TRAb, thyroid ultrasound and orbital computed tomography. V lost 5 bases and J lost 5, with 15 bases in between. Germline V CDR1 and CDR2: LNHDA, SQIVND (reference sequence). The CDR3 loop spans 14 amino acids. At least ten counts were recorded for this clonotype. What it recognizes is unknown.

V is TRBV19 and J is TRBJ1-1, with D possibly TRBD1 on 6 matching bases. The TCR was taken from a woman aged 55-69 years with Graves' hyperthyroidism. Sequenced material: blood. CDR3 bases: TGTGCCAGTAGTCCACAGGGTGGGTATACTGAAGCTTTCTTT. It codes for CASSPQGGYTEAFF.